Many counts were recorded for the clone carrying this T cell receptor (beta chain). Antigen unknown. This sample stems from a study of T-cell reconstitution after alpha-beta-depleted transplantation in children. Construction of the TCRbeta library involved unique molecular identifiers. TCRdb reprocessed the PCR reads with MiXCR, giving one entry per CDR3 protein. The data contain 400,000 to 550,000 distinct CDR3 sequences, roughly a tenth of them seen just once; the ten biggest clones take up 2% to 2.5%. Whole-study findings and limits: Once a year had passed after transplant, T-cell counts and diversity came mostly from newly produced T cells. After transplant, high TCRbeta diversity at day 60 in some patients arose from surviving recipient T cells and thymic progenitors. About two months after transplant, alpha-beta T cells reportedly came from several hundred expanded graft clones.

This CDR3 is built from 17 residues. V shed 1 base, J shed 2 bases, and the junction held 8 bases outside the gene matches. Looked up from germline, CDR1 is SNHLY and CDR2 is FYNNEI. V is TRBV2 and J is TRBJ2-3; 8 bases are a match to TRBD1. The sample consisted of PBMCs, taken before TCRalphabeta/CD19-depleted stem cell transplant. The TCR comes from a child between 2 and 9 years old with inherited bone marrow failure, due to receive a stem cell transplant. The CDR3 loop reads CASSEERTGLFTDTQYF. The CDR3 DNA reads as TGTGCCAGCAGTGAAGAGAGGACAGGGTTATTCACAGATACGCAGTATTTT.